The 8 T cell receptor beta chains presented below share a single source sample, sequenced in a study of shared clonotypes between healthy human individuals (dated by TCRdb to about 2020). Library creation used the immunoSEQ multiplex PCR assay. Sourced from immuneACCESS, this table was stored by TCRdb with only in-frame sequences that have V and J called. A share of the clones is absent; for the studies checked, an unresolved V gene accounts for under half, and the remainder has no known explanation. This sample has about 1.5 million clones in its table, and 98% of those were observed once. The top ten clonotypes cover around 0.47% of the sample. Sequenced material: naive CD4+ T cells sorted from blood. Per the publication, the cell subset or site label means: CD45RA+ positively selected. Receptors originate from a man under 40 in good health.

This rearrangement joins TRBV9 to TRBJ2-1, with 7 bases aligning to TRBD2. J lost 8 bases, V lost 2 bases, and 10 bases had no gene match. CDR1 and CDR2 from the germline V gene are SGDLS and YYNGEE. The CDR3 loop spans 15 amino acids. For the CDR3, the DNA is TGTGCCAGCAGCGTTTTAGCGGGCCCTCGAGATGAGCAGTTCTTC. Protein: CASSVLAGPRDEQFF.

This chain joins TRBV7-9 and TRBJ2-1, with D perhaps matching TRBD2 (6 bases). CDR1 and CDR2 from the germline V gene are SEHNR and FQNEAQ (reference sequence). Trimming left V 1 base short and J 2 bases short, with 9 bases between. This CDR3 region has 15 residues. The DNA for the CDR3 is TGTGCCAGCAGCTTAGGTCTAGCGCCCTACAATGAGCAGTTCTTC. The encoded protein is CASSLGLAPYNEQFF.

The V gene is TRBV27, the J gene TRBJ1-5; D is ambiguous. This CDR3 spans 15 amino acids. Trimming shortened V by 2 bases and J by 5 bases, and 13 bases separated the two germline ends. Germline V gene sequence: CDR1 MNHEY, CDR2 SMNVEV (reference sequence). CDR3 coding DNA: TGTGCCAGCAGTTTAACTTATCAGGAATATCAGCCCCAGCATTTT. Translation gives CASSLTYQEYQPQHF.

The chain couples TRBV18 to TRBJ1-5, with a weak D call TRBD1 (5 bases). In germline, CDR1 is KGHSH, CDR2 LQKENI. V was cut by 3 bases and J by 6 bases, with 21 bases left in between. The CDR3 totals 17 residues. The CDR3 protein is CASSPNPYSGGSQPQHF. The CDR3 DNA reads TGTGCCAGCTCACCTAATCCCTACTCTGGGGGGAGTCAGCCCCAGCATTTT.

This clone was counted a single time. The chain combines TRBV5-1 with TRBJ1-1; TRBD1 is a possible D gene (5 bases). V lost 4 bases to trimming and J lost 7 bases, with 14 bases between them. From germline, CDR1 is SGHRS and CDR2 YFSETQ. This CDR3 is built from 13 residues. CDR3: CASSAGRNFEAFF. The CDR3 bases are TGCGCCAGCAGCGCGGGACGGAACTTTGAAGCTTTCTTT.

This clone appeared a single time. The V call is TRBV7-9, the J call TRBJ2-7; D may be TRBD1 or TRBD2 (5 bases each). The CDR3 covers 14 residues. V lost 4 bases, J lost 5 bases, and 15 bases lay in between. Germline V gene sequence: CDR1 SEHNR, CDR2 FQNEAQ (reference sequence). The CDR3 nucleotides are TGTGCCAGCAGCTCGGGACCGACTTTCCACGAGCAGTACTTC. Translating gives CASSSGPTFHEQYF.

The chain has TRBV4-1 and TRBJ2-3, with 11 nucleotides matching TRBD2. This CDR3 has 17 amino acids. Germline V gene sequence: CDR1 MGHRA, CDR2 YSYEKL. The V segment lost 1 base and the J segment 3 bases; nucleotides outside the gene matches: 6. The CDR3 spells CASSQGLAGGPTDTQYF. The CDR3 bases are TGCGCCAGCAGCCAAGGTTTAGCGGGAGGGCCTACAGATACGCAGTATTTT.

The chain links TRBV10-3 to TRBJ2-1, with TRBD2 matching 10 bases. The CDR3 length is 17 residues. Trimming took 0 bases from V and 5 from J; bases not matched to a gene: 7. Germline V gene sequence: CDR1 ENHRY, CDR2 SYGVKD. This CDR3 is CAISESSLAGVDNEQFF. In nucleotides, the CDR3 is TGTGCCATCAGTGAGTCTAGCCTAGCGGGAGTAGACAATGAGCAGTTCTTC.